The entry below gives a single T cell receptor (beta chain) sequence along with its context. What this receptor recognizes is not known. From the cysteine through the phenylalanine, the CDR3 covers 15 amino acids. Nucleotide data are not available. The germline V gene (reference sequence) yields SGHNT for CDR1 and YYREEE for CDR2. This record comes from a study of T cells expressing NK-cell markers (TCRdb year 2020). Some background on the complete study: Three sorted T-cell subsets (CD3+CD56+NKG2C+, CD3+CD56+NKG2C- and CD3+CD56-NKG2C+) from about 8 donors had their TCR beta-chain repertoires profiled. Illumina HiSeq 2000/2500, MiSeq or NextSeq was used to sequence libraries as 2 x 150 bp reads. Of the eight sequenced donors, seven were found to be HCMV-seropositive and one was found to be HCMV-seronegative. The study sequenced eight donors, all healthy volunteers chosen at random: three men and five women.

The run used an Illumina HiSeq 2000. The TCR beta cDNA libraries were made using 5'RACE template switching, a step that added both a universal primer site and unique molecular identifiers. cDNA synthesis was primed from the TCR beta constant segment and was followed by two successive PCR amplification steps. For the original study's pipeline: MIGEC handled demultiplexing of the reads and grouping by UMI, while MiTCR was used to assemble and quantify clonotypes. To exclude erroneous sequences, only TCR cDNA sequences supported by at least two reads were retained. Downstream repertoire analysis used the tcR package, and clonotypes were matched across fractions by CDR3 nucleotide sequence plus V segment. VDJmatch was used to annotate antigen specificity against VDJdb, with one amino acid substitution allowed in CDR3. Based on TCRdb reprocessing of the reads, there is one entry per CDR3 protein sequence, and DNA is missing. The V and J calls reflect TCRdb's pipeline rather than the authors' work. The table of this sample itemizes 150,000 to 200,000 distinct CDR3 sequences. The ten largest clones represent just over 20% of the sample.

Points the paper makes about the study in general: In 6 or 7 donors, the dominant CD3+CD56+NKG2C+ clonotypes ranked among the top 10 CD8+ clonotypes, making up about 1.0-7.5% of CD8+ T cells. It remained unclear whether the expanded NKG2C-expressing T cell clones were specific for HCMV antigens. Those dominant clonotypes were again the most abundant among CD3+CD56-NKG2C+ cells in a few donors, at about 25-60.1%.

HCMV-specific IgG was detected in serum with a commercial ELISA kit to determine HCMV serostatus. Ficoll density gradient centrifugation was used to isolate peripheral blood mononuclear cells from blood. Sequenced input: blood T cells: a sorted CD56 or NKG2C T cell subset, CD4+ or CD8+ T cells, or bulk PBMC T cells (not recorded which). The V gene is TRBV5-4 and the J gene is TRBJ1-6; TCRdb's assignment of TRBD1 cannot be checked, as there is no DNA. The sequence came from a man between 18 and 69 years old in good health. The CDR3 region: CASSLGQGAWSPLHF.